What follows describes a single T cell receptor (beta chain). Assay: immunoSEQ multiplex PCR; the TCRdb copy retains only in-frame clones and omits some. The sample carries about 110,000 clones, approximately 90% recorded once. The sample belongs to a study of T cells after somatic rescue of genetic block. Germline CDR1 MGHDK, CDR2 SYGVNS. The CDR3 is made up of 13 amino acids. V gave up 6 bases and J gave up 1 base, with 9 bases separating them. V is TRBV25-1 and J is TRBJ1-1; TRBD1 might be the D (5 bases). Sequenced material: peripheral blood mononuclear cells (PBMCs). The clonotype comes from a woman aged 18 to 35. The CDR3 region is CASSKTANTEAFF. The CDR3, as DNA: TGTGCCAGCAGCAAGACAGCGAACACTGAAGCTTTCTTT.